A single sample gave rise to the 27 T cell receptor beta chains below, sequenced in a study of blood T cells in healthy people across ages. PCR was performed a second time for 7 to 11 cycles using a sample-barcoded 5' primer and a J-beta primer mix. TCRdb fed the 5' RACE reads into MiXCR, producing one record per CDR3 protein. The table has hundreds of thousands of distinct CDR3 sequences, 40% to 45% seen once. Material for sequencing was blood. The receptor source for this set is a man older than 75 in good health.

The chain uses TRBV4-3 and TRBJ2-5; TRBD1 aligns across 9 bases. After removal of 1 base from V and 11 bases from J, the junction contained 14 bases not matched to a gene. There are 16 residues in the CDR3. Germline V gene data show CDR1 as LGHNA and CDR2 as YSLEER. Here the CDR3 DNA reads TGCGCCAGCAGCCAAGCCGTGGCACAGGGGGCCCATGAGCAGTACTTC. As protein: CASSQAVAQGAHEQYF.

As to this clonotype: One base away lies a much larger clone, so this may be a sequencing read error. The CDR3: CAGKGGSADTQYF. Written as DNA, the CDR3 is TGTGCCGGCAAGGGCGGGAGCGCAGATACGCAGTATTTT. J is TRBJ2-3 and V is TRBV2; 7 nucleotides align to TRBD2. The CDR3 runs 13 residues. CDR1 is SNHLY and CDR2 is FYNNEI in the germline V gene. With V trimmed by 11 bases and J by 4 bases, 9 bases remained unmatched. The variable domain in full, completed from reference TRBV2 and TRBJ2-3, reads EPEVTQTPSHQVTQMGQEVILRCVPISNHLYFYWYRQILGQKVEFLVSFYNNEISEKSEIFDDQFSVERPDGSNFTLKIRSTKLEDSAMYFCAGKGGSADTQYFGPGTRLTVL.

This chain connects TRBV5-6 to TRBJ1-5, with TRBD1 as a possible D gene (6 bases). In germline, CDR1 is SGHDT, CDR2 YYEEEE. V lost 2 bases to trimming and J lost 13 bases, with 16 bases between them. The CDR3 is made up of 13 amino acids. DNA of the CDR3: TGTGCCAGCAGCTTCGGATCCCAGGGGAATCAGCATTTT. Translation gives CASSFGSQGNQHF.

This chain links TRBV6-2 or TRBV6-3 with TRBJ1-5; D perhaps matches TRBD1 (5 bases). The CDR3 runs 14 residues. The germline V and J ends were trimmed by 1 base and 7 bases, with 11 bases remaining between them. From germline, CDR1 is MNHEY and CDR2 SVGEGT. The CDR3 reads CASSYLDKGQPQHF. DNA of the CDR3: TGTGCCAGCAGTTACTTAGATAAGGGGCAGCCCCAGCATTTT.

The V call is TRBV6-2 or TRBV6-3, the J call TRBJ2-7; 10 positions agree with TRBD2. The CDR3 extends over 16 amino acids. CDR1 is MNHEY and CDR2 is SVGEGT in the germline V gene. V lost 5 bases and J lost 1; bases outside the gene matches: 8. The CDR3 loop reads CASSLAGAIRSYEQYF. CDR3 nucleotides: TGTGCCAGCAGTCTAGCGGGGGCCATTCGGTCCTACGAGCAGTACTTC.

This clonotype was found a few times. The rearrangement links TRBV6-5 to TRBJ2-4, with a possible D match to TRBD2 (6 bases). V was pared by 5 bases and J by 8 bases, with 16 bases between. CDR3 length: 14 residues. CDR1 is MNHEY and CDR2 is SVGAGI in the germline V gene. This CDR3 reads CASSTSLATYIQYF. The CDR3 nucleotides are TGTGCCAGCAGTACTTCTCTAGCGACCTACATTCAGTACTTC.

This clonotype has a handful of counts. This rearrangement joins TRBV10-1 to TRBJ2-5; the match to TRBD1 covers 11 bases. V dropped 6 bases and J dropped 3; count of bases not matched to a gene: 12. This CDR3 is 17 amino acids long. The germline V gene has CDR1 WNHNN and CDR2 SYGVQD (reference sequence). CDR3 in DNA: TGCGCCAGCAGCAAAGGACAGGGGGCCTTCGCAAAAGAGACCCAGTACTTC. It encodes CASSKGQGAFAKETQYF.

The J gene is TRBJ2-3, the V gene TRBV6-5; D is unclear. The CDR3 has 11 residues. Looked up from germline, CDR1 is MNHEY and CDR2 is SVGAGI. V dropped 5 bases and J dropped 6 bases, with 6 bases sitting between them. The CDR3 region is CASSNGDTQYF. The CDR3, as DNA: TGTGCCAGCAGTAACGGGGATACGCAGTATTTT.

V is TRBV6-2 or TRBV6-3 and J is TRBJ2-1, with D maybe TRBD2 (7 bases). The CDR3 consists of 16 residues. From germline, CDR1 is MNHEY and CDR2 SVGEGT. Trimming took 0 bases from V and 7 from J, leaving 16 bases between them. Here the CDR3 reads CASSYSPRGGANEQFF. The CDR3 nucleotides are TGTGCCAGCAGTTACTCCCCCCGTGGGGGGGCTAATGAGCAGTTCTTC.

There are a few counts of this clonotype. This chain joins TRBV30 and TRBJ2-1; 9 bases match TRBD2. The CDR3 loop spans 14 amino acids. Germline CDR1 reads GTSNPN; CDR2 reads SVGIG (reference sequence). V lost 7 bases to trimming and J lost 10 bases; unmatched junction nucleotides: 14. CDR3 in DNA: TGTGCCTACGAGCGGGGGGTTCCGGTCGGAGAGCAGTTCTTC. It codes for CAYERGVPVGEQFF.

This clonotype has only one observation. The V gene is TRBV6-2 or TRBV6-3, the J gene TRBJ2-7, with D maybe TRBD2 (5 bases). CDR1 is MNHEY and CDR2 is SVGEGT in the germline V gene. Trimming took off 6 bases at V and 7 bases at J, with 19 bases between the two ends. The CDR3 loop spans 14 amino acids. CDR3 DNA sequence: TGTGCCAGCAGCCGGGGTCTTAGATCCGATGAGCAGTACTTC. This codes for CASSRGLRSDEQYF.

The rearrangement uses TRBV7-2 and TRBJ2-5; the match to TRBD1 covers 8 bases. Per germline, CDR1 SGHTA and CDR2 FQGNSA. CDR3 length: 15 amino acids. V trimming: 5 bases; J trimming: 4 bases; junction bases outside the gene matches: 9. The CDR3 protein is CASSTYRGAGETQYF. The CDR3 DNA reads TGTGCCAGCAGCACTTACAGGGGGGCGGGAGAGACCCAGTACTTC.

This clonotype was seen only a few times. The chain combines TRBV20-1 with TRBJ1-1, with a possible D match to TRBD1 (6 bases). The CDR3 is made up of 13 amino acids. Germline assignment: CDR1 DFQATT and CDR2 SNEGSKA (reference sequence). The V end was cut by 3 bases, the J end by 9 bases, with 17 bases between. The CDR3 region has the DNA TGCAGTGCTAGTTTGGTGGGGGCCTCTCAAGCTTTCTTT. It translates to CSASLVGASQAFF.

Only a few counts were recorded for this clonotype. The chain recombines TRBV3-1 with TRBJ2-7; D unclear. Germline V CDR1 and CDR2: LGHDT, YNNKEL (reference sequence). V was shortened by 4 bases and J by 3 bases, with 28 bases between the two germline ends. The CDR3 loop spans 19 amino acids. The CDR3 loop reads CASSRPRPMATSGSYEQYF. The CDR3 nucleotides are TGTGCCAGCAGCCGCCCTAGGCCGATGGCGACATCTGGTAGCTACGAGCAGTACTTC.

For this clonotype: This may be a read error, as it is one base from a much larger clone. The gene calls are TRBV28 and TRBJ2-4; 9 nucleotides match TRBD2. CDR3 length: 17 amino acids. Germline V gene lookup returns CDR1 MDHEN and CDR2 SYDVKM. CDR3 bases: TGTGCCAGCAGTTTCGCGGGAGGGGACACGGCCAAAACCATTCAGTACTTC. Translation gives CASSFAGGDTAKTIQYF.

The CDR3 loop reads CASGVTSSNTGELFF. The CDR3 DNA follows: TGTGCCAGTGGGGTTACTAGTTCGAACACCGGGGAGCTGTTTTTT. The J gene is TRBJ2-2, the V gene TRBV2, with D possibly matching TRBD2 (5 bases). The CDR3 spans 15 residues. Germline V gene sequence: CDR1 SNHLY, CDR2 FYNNEI. V was trimmed by 9 bases and J by 0 bases, leaving 14 bases between them.

The chain couples TRBV20-1 to TRBJ2-5; D gene ambiguous. CDR3 size: 14 residues. The germline V and J ends were trimmed by 5 bases and 1 base, with 14 bases remaining between them. CDR1 and CDR2 from the germline V gene are DFQATT and SNEGSKA (reference sequence). For the CDR3, the DNA is TGCAGTGCTTCACAACTCATAGGCCAAGAGACCCAGTACTTC. Its translation is CSASQLIGQETQYF.

The chain is built from TRBV7-9 and TRBJ1-6; 8 bases are a match to TRBD1. There are 16 residues in the CDR3. Trimming took 4 bases from V and 10 from J; bases not matched to a gene: 12. CDR1 is SEHNR, CDR2 FQNEAQ, per germline (reference sequence). The CDR3 here is CASSSRTGRGGSPLHF. The CDR3 DNA is TGTGCCAGCAGCTCCCGGACAGGGAGAGGAGGATCACCCCTCCACTTT.

V and J are TRBV5-1 and TRBJ2-2, with no clear D. CDR3 length equals 13 residues. Germline V gene lookup returns CDR1 SGHRS and CDR2 YFSETQ. The CDR3 region has the DNA TGCGTCAGTAGTAAATGGATCACCGGGGAGCTGTTTTTT. It translates to CVSSKWITGELFF.

This clonotype was seen many times. The J gene is TRBJ2-1, the V gene TRBV15; no clear D. CDR1 and CDR2 (germline): LNHNV, YYDKDF (reference sequence). The ends were cut back, 5 bases at V and 5 bases at J, with 10 bases in the middle. The CDR3 is made up of 13 amino acids. CDR3 residues: CATSRRINNEQFF. In nucleotides, the CDR3 is TGTGCCACCAGCCGACGGATAAACAATGAGCAGTTCTTC.

This clonotype was seen more than once but under ten times. The chain carries TRBV20-1 and TRBJ2-3; D not certain. This CDR3 is built from 15 residues. Trimming left V 0 bases short and J 0 bases short, with 10 bases between. Germline CDR1 is DFQATT and CDR2 is SNEGSKA (reference sequence). CDR3 coding DNA: TGCAGTGCTAGAGATCCTTGGATAAGCACAGATACGCAGTATTTT. Translation: CSARDPWISTDTQYF.

This clonotype showed up just a few times. The J gene is TRBJ2-3, the V gene TRBV20-1; TRBD2 matches 14 bases. Losses at the gene ends were 5 bases for V and 2 bases for J; bases not matched to a gene: 3. The germline V gene encodes CDR1 DFQATT and CDR2 SNEGSKA (reference sequence). There are 15 residues in the CDR3. For the CDR3, the DNA is TGCAGTGCTTGGACTAGCGGGGGGCTCACAGATACGCAGTATTTT. It encodes CSAWTSGGLTDTQYF.

This clonotype was seen a handful of times. V usage is TRBV7-2 and J usage is TRBJ2-5; 9 positions agree with TRBD2. The germline CDR1 and CDR2 sequences are SGHTA and FQGNSA. V lost 2 bases, J lost 11 bases, and 15 bases stayed unmatched. This CDR3 has 16 residues. CDR3 nucleotide sequence: TGTGCCAGCAGCTTACTCCCTAGAGCGGGAGGCGGGGAGCAGTACTTC. This gives the protein CASSLLPRAGGGEQYF. Complete variable domain (other parts from reference TRBV7-2 and TRBJ2-5): GAGVSQSPSNKVTEKGKDVELRCDPISGHTALYWYRQSLGQGLEFLIYFQGNSAPDKSGLPSDRFSAERTGGSVSTLTIQRTQQEDSAVYLCASSLLPRAGGGEQYFGPGTRLLVL.

The rearrangement links TRBV11-2 to TRBJ1-6; 7 nucleotides match TRBD1. Losses at the gene ends were 5 bases for V and 7 bases for J; bases not matched to a gene: 5. Germline lookup yields CDR1 SGHAT and CDR2 FQNNGV. There are 14 residues in the CDR3. In nucleotides, the CDR3 is TGTGCCAGCAGCAAGGGGGCTGAGAATTCACCCCTCCACTTT. It yields the protein CASSKGAENSPLHF.

This clonotype occurred many times. The chain employs TRBV29-1 and TRBJ2-7, with 9 bases matching TRBD1. CDR1 and CDR2 (germline): SQVTM, ANQGSEA. This CDR3 spans 11 amino acids. The ends lost 6 bases at V and 7 bases at J; junction bases unmatched: 4. The chain's CDR3 is CSVQGAGEQYF. The DNA of the CDR3 is TGCAGCGTACAGGGGGCGGGGGAGCAGTACTTC.

The chain recombines TRBV29-1 with TRBJ2-7; D is possibly TRBD1 (5 bases). In germline, CDR1 is SQVTM, CDR2 ANQGSEA. The V and J ends lost 4 bases and 3 bases respectively, with 10 bases between them. This CDR3 has 12 residues. The CDR3 region has the DNA TGCAGCGTTGTAGGAGACAGCTACGAGCAGTACTTC. Protein sequence: CSVVGDSYEQYF.

The CDR3 coding sequence is TGTGCCAGCAGCAAAGTTGGACCGAGACTAGCGGAATACGAGCAGTACTTC. Its protein product is CASSKVGPRLAEYEQYF. This chain joins TRBV21-1 and TRBJ2-5; the listed D gene, TRBD2, was not tested against the DNA. The J call may not be correct, given that the DNA end is closer to TRBJ2-7. TRBV21-1 is annotated as a pseudogene. CDR3 size: 17 residues.